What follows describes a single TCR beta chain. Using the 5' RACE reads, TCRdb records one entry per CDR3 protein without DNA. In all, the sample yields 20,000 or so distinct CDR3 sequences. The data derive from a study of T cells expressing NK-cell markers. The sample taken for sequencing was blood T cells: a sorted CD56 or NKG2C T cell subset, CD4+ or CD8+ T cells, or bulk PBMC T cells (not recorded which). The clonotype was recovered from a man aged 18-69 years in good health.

CDR3 protein: CASSNQGQGTYEQYF. The chain employs TRBV19 and TRBJ2-7; TCRdb gives TRBD1 as the D gene, but with no DNA this cannot be confirmed. The V gene's germline CDR1 is LNHDA and CDR2 SQIVND (reference sequence). The CDR3 consists of 15 residues.